Sequencing of this TCR beta chain was carried out in a study of cytomegalovirus exposure and HLA in healthy donors. In the case of this clone: Its antigen is not identified.

Study observations and caveats: Presence/absence analyses assumed roughly uniform sequencing depth across donors. Earlier analysis found most TCR beta V segments productive about 87% or about 30% of the time.

The germline V gene encodes CDR1 SGHTA and CDR2 FQGNSA. The CDR3 extends over 13 amino acids. Trimming stripped 7 bases from V and 4 bases from J, with 11 bases between. The primer mix had 60 Vbeta and 13 Jbeta primers. The table came from immunoSEQ multiplex PCR; TCRdb's copy has only in-frame clones and leaves some out. Of some 110,000 clones in the sample, over 60% were seen once. The specimen sequenced was PBMCs. The chain uses TRBV7-2 and TRBJ2-1; tentative D call: TRBD1 (5 bases). This receptor was taken from a woman in her sixties in good health and CMV-seropositive. The CDR3 DNA sequence: TGTGCCAGCATGCAGACAGCATACAATGAGCAGTTCTTC. Its protein is CASMQTAYNEQFF.